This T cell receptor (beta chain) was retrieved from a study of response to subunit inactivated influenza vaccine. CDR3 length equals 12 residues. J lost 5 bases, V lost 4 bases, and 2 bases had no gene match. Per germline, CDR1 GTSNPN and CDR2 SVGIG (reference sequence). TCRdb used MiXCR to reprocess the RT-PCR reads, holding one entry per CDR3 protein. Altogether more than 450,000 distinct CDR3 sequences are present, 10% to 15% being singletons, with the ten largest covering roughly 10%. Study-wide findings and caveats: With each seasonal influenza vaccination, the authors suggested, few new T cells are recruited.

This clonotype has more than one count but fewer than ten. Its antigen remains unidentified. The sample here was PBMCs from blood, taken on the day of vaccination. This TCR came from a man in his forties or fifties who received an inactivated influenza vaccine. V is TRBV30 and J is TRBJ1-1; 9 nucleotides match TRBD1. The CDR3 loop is CAWMTGGTEAFF. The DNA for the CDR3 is TGTGCCTGGATGACAGGGGGTACTGAAGCTTTCTTT.